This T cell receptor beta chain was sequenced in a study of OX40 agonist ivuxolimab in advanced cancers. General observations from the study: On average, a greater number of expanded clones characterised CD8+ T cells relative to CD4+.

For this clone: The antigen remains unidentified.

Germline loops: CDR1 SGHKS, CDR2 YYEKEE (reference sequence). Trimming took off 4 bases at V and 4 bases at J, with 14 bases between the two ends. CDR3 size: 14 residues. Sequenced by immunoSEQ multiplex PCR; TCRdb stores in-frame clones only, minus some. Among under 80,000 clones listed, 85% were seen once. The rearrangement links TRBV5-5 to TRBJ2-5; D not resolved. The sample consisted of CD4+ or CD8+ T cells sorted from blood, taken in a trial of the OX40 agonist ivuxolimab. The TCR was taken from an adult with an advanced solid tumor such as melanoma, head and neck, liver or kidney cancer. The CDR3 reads CASSPMGWGETQYF. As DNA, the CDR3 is TGTGCCAGCAGCCCTATGGGGTGGGGAGAGACCCAGTACTTC.